This TCR beta chain was obtained from a study of blood T cell repertoires in COVID-19. In the study overall: Both acute and convalescent COVID-19 samples were obtained from the United States, Italy and Spain. PBMCs, B-cell-depleted T cells, or T cells were the source of the cDNA or gDNA that made up the material.

Only one count was recorded for this clone. In the authors' methods: Cell counts per sample came from amplifying reference gene primers. The method was immunoSEQ multiplex PCR; TCRdb's version includes in-frame clones alone and lacks a portion of them. Clonal size and the V and J genes are those of that table, whereas D and trimming came from the DNA. The repertoire holds about 80,000 clones, with about four fifths as singletons. The clonotype originates from a human donor in a cohort sampled during active COVID-19. Sequencing input: peripheral blood.

The CDR3 DNA is TGCGCCAGCGGGGGGTCTGCAGATACGCAGTATTTT. Amino acids: CASGGSADTQYF. V is TRBV5-1 and J is TRBJ2-3; TRBD2 might be the D (6 bases). Deletions cut 7 bases from V and 4 bases from J, with 10 bases between. Germline V CDR1 and CDR2: SGHRS, YFSETQ. The CDR3 is 12 amino acids.